The 23 T cell receptor beta chains in this list originate from one sample, sequenced in a study of cytomegalovirus exposure and HLA in healthy donors. Profiling relied on immunoSEQ multiplex PCR, and the TCRdb table lists in-frame clones only, not all of them. There are around 63,000 clones in the sample; around 96% occur only once, and 1.2% lies in the top ten. The sample taken for sequencing was PBMCs. The receptor set was obtained from a woman under 30 in good health and CMV-seronegative.

The rearrangement joins TRBV9 to TRBJ2-2; possible D gene TRBD1, 6 bases. The V and J ends lost 2 bases and 4 bases respectively, with 12 bases between them. There are 15 residues in the CDR3. Germline V gene data show CDR1 as SGDLS and CDR2 as YYNGEE. The CDR3 sequence is CASSVLGQSTGELFF. The CDR3 DNA reads as TGTGCCAGCAGCGTCCTCGGACAGAGCACCGGGGAGCTGTTTTTT.

This clone was observed once. V gene TRBV6-5 combines with J gene TRBJ1-5; possible D gene TRBD1, 6 bases. Trimming pared 7 bases from V and 3 bases from J, leaving 10 bases between. The germline V gene has CDR1 MNHEY and CDR2 SVGAGI. The CDR3 length is 13 residues. The CDR3 spells CASKTGSNQPQHF. The CDR3 bases are TGTGCCAGCAAAACAGGGTCCAATCAGCCCCAGCATTTT.

This chain uses TRBV14 with TRBJ1-4; D unresolved. The CDR3 runs 13 residues. The V and J ends lost 0 bases and 14 bases respectively, with 13 bases between them. Germline CDR1 SGHDN, CDR2 FVKESK. This CDR3 reads CASSQDPPKLLFF. In nucleotides, the CDR3 is TGTGCCAGCAGCCAAGACCCCCCCAAACTGCTGTTTTTT. The full variable domain, with the rest looked up from reference TRBV14 and TRBJ1-4, is EAGVTQFPSHSVIEKGQTVTLRCDPISGHDNLYWYRRVMGKEIKFLLHFVKESKQDESGMPNNRFLAERTGGTYSTLKVQPAELEDSGVYFCASSQDPPKLLFFGSGTQLSVL.

The chain combines TRBV27 with TRBJ2-7, with a weak D call TRBD1 (6 bases). Trimming shortened V by 5 bases and J by 2 bases, and 13 bases separated the two germline ends. Germline values: CDR1 MNHEY, CDR2 SMNVEV (reference sequence). The CDR3 spans 14 residues. The CDR3 spells CASSPTGRPYEQYF. The CDR3, as DNA: TGTGCCAGCAGTCCAACAGGGCGACCCTACGAGCAGTACTTC.

The chain is built from TRBV19 and TRBJ1-5; D might be TRBD1 (5 bases). The CDR3 runs 15 residues. CDR1 is LNHDA and CDR2 is SQIVND in the germline V gene (reference sequence). V was clipped by 7 bases and J by 0 bases, with 13 bases between them. DNA for the CDR3: TGTGCCAGTACCAAGACAGCTTATAGCAATCAGCCCCAGCATTTT. Translated, it gives CASTKTAYSNQPQHF.

For the CDR3, the DNA is TGTGCCAGCACCCCCCGGACTCAGTACGAAAAACTGTTTTTT. Amino acids: CASTPRTQYEKLFF. The chain combines TRBV2 with TRBJ1-4; no firm D call. Trimming stripped 7 bases from V and 8 bases from J, with 17 bases between. The germline gives CDR1 SNHLY, CDR2 FYNNEI. This CDR3 region has 14 residues.

This clone was detected a few times. The chain couples TRBV5-6 to TRBJ2-1; TRBD2 aligns across 9 bases. This CDR3 has 15 amino acids. Per the germline V gene, CDR1 is SGHDT and CDR2 is YYEEEE. The ends lost 4 bases at V and 10 bases at J; junction bases unmatched: 12. CDR3 amino acids: CASSGSGSSESEQFF. The DNA for the CDR3 is TGTGCCAGCAGCGGTAGCGGGAGCAGCGAAAGCGAGCAGTTCTTC.

The chain has TRBV18 and TRBJ2-2, with 7 bases fitting TRBD2. Germline V lookup: CDR1 KGHSH, CDR2 LQKENI. V dropped 3 bases and J dropped 5; count of bases not matched to a gene: 6. CDR3 length: 15 amino acids. CDR3 sequence: CASSPGGTATGELFF. The CDR3 nucleotides read TGTGCCAGCTCACCGGGGGGGACGGCGACCGGGGAGCTGTTTTTT.

The CDR3 DNA reads TGTGCCAGCAGTCCCACCGAGGGTGGAGAGACCCAGTACTTC. Encoded protein: CASSPTEGGETQYF. The chain carries TRBV4-2 and TRBJ2-5; tentative D call: TRBD2 (5 bases). V gave up 6 bases and J gave up 4 bases, with 15 bases separating them. Germline CDR1 LGHNA, CDR2 YNFKEQ. The CDR3 consists of 14 residues.

The chain is built from TRBV19 and TRBJ1-1, with 8 bases aligning to TRBD1. Germline CDR1 and CDR2: LNHDA and SQIVND (reference sequence). J lost 6 bases, V lost 11 bases, and 11 bases had no gene match. The CDR3 runs 13 residues. The chain's CDR3 is CASNRGGGAEAFF. The CDR3 nucleotides read TGTGCCTCAAACAGGGGGGGAGGCGCTGAAGCTTTCTTT.

This CDR3 reads CARGGVRQETQYF. DNA for the CDR3: TGTGCCCGGGGGGGGGTACGTCAAGAGACCCAGTACTTC. This rearrangement joins TRBV30 to TRBJ2-5; 8 positions agree with TRBD2. V gave up 8 bases and J gave up 2 bases; unmatched junction bases: 7. CDR3 length equals 13 residues. Germline loops: CDR1 GTSNPN, CDR2 SVGIG (reference sequence).

V gene TRBV7-3 combines with J gene TRBJ2-2, with TRBD2 identical over 8 bases. The CDR3 is 17 residues long. Germline V CDR1 and CDR2: SGHTA, FQGTGA. Trimming removed 5 bases from V and 6 bases from J; junction bases left unmatched: 14. CDR3 in amino acids: CASSPSWRAGGPGELFF. The CDR3 coding sequence is TGTGCCAGCAGCCCTAGTTGGCGTGCGGGAGGACCCGGGGAGCTGTTTTTT.

The V call is TRBV4-3, the J call TRBJ2-1; 12 bases line up with TRBD1. Trimming cost V 0 bases and J 8 bases; bases outside gene matches: 5. Germline CDR1 is LGHNA and CDR2 is YSLEER. The CDR3 spans 16 residues. This chain's CDR3 is CASSQEEGTGGDEQFF. The CDR3 bases are TGCGCCAGCAGCCAAGAGGAGGGGACAGGGGGCGATGAGCAGTTCTTC.

This clone was found once. V gene TRBV11-2 combines with J gene TRBJ1-2, with TRBD1 identical over 8 bases. V dropped 1 base and J dropped 6; count of bases not matched to a gene: 19. Germline V gives CDR1 SGHAT, CDR2 FQNNGV. CDR3 size: 19 residues. CDR3 residues: CASSLVPRAGGENGNGYTF. The CDR3 coding sequence is TGTGCCAGCAGCTTAGTCCCGCGGGCAGGGGGCGAAAACGGAAATGGCTACACCTTC.

The V gene is TRBV19, the J gene TRBJ1-2; 7 positions agree with TRBD1. V gave up 7 bases and J gave up 2 bases; unmatched junction bases: 7. There are 14 residues in the CDR3. Germline assignment: CDR1 LNHDA and CDR2 SQIVND (reference sequence). The CDR3 DNA reads TGTGCCAGTACCAGGACAGGTCCCAACTATGGCTACACCTTC. This gives the protein CASTRTGPNYGYTF.

V usage is TRBV29-1 and J usage is TRBJ2-2, with a weak D call TRBD2 (5 bases). CDR1 is SQVTM, CDR2 ANQGSEA, per germline. The CDR3 is 16 residues long. Trimming left V 4 bases short and J 0 bases short, with 15 bases between. CDR3 in DNA: TGCAGCGTTGTGGTTAGCGCGGCCCCGAACACCGGGGAGCTGTTTTTT. Protein product: CSVVVSAAPNTGELFF.

The chain joins TRBV28 to TRBJ1-4; D not resolved. The CDR3 is made up of 17 amino acids. CDR1 is MDHEN, CDR2 SYDVKM, per germline. V shed 5 bases and J shed 8 bases, with 24 bases lying between them. In DNA form, the CDR3 reads TGTGCCAGCAGTCCGCTCGAATGGAAGGAGGTTAAAGAAAAACTGTTTTTT. Translating gives CASSPLEWKEVKEKLFF.

The rearrangement uses TRBV4-1 and TRBJ1-1; D is uncertain. V was trimmed by 1 base and J by 5 bases, leaving 11 bases between them. The CDR3 consists of 14 residues. Germline CDR1 and CDR2: MGHRA and YSYEKL. The CDR3 bases are TGCGCCAGCAGCCAAGGAAGGCCGGGGACTGAAGCTTTCTTT. Translated: CASSQGRPGTEAFF.

V usage is TRBV7-2 and J usage is TRBJ2-3; TRBD2 agrees at 8 bases. The CDR3 runs 14 residues. The germline V gene has CDR1 SGHTA and CDR2 FQGNSA. V lost 2 bases to trimming and J lost 5 bases; unmatched junction nucleotides: 3. This chain's CDR3 is CASSLRLAGDTQYF. The CDR3 DNA reads as TGTGCCAGCAGCTTACGTCTAGCGGGAGATACGCAGTATTTT.

This chain uses TRBV18 with TRBJ2-1; 12 bases match TRBD1. The CDR3 length is 16 residues. Germline trimming cut 3 bases from V and 5 bases from J; bases unmatched to any gene: 5. Germline CDR1 KGHSH, CDR2 LQKENI. The DNA for the CDR3 is TGTGCCAGCTCACCGGGGACAGGGGGCAGCAACAATGAGCAGTTCTTC. This encodes CASSPGTGGSNNEQFF.

The rearrangement links TRBV5-4 to TRBJ1-3; the match to TRBD1 covers 8 bases. The CDR3 loop spans 14 amino acids. The J segment lost 2 bases and the V segment lost 4 bases, leaving 2 bases of the junction unmatched. Germline assignment: CDR1 SGHNT and CDR2 YYREEE (reference sequence). The CDR3 nucleotides read TGTGCCAGCAGCCCGGACAGGGCTGGAAACACCATATATTTT. Its protein is CASSPDRAGNTIYF. Variable domain in full (rest from reference TRBV5-4 and TRBJ1-3): ETGVTQSPTHLIKTRGQQVTLRCSSQSGHNTVSWYQQALGQGPQFIFQYYREEENGRGNFPPRFSGLQFPNYSSELNVNALELDDSALYLCASSPDRAGNTIYFGEGSWLTVV.

The rearrangement uses TRBV10-3 and TRBJ2-1; tentative D call: TRBD2 (5 bases). Trimming cost V 2 bases and J 10 bases, with 12 bases left between them. Germline values: CDR1 ENHRY, CDR2 SYGVKD. The CDR3 is made up of 13 amino acids. CDR3 DNA: TGTGCCATCAGTGAGGGATCGGGCGGGGAGCAGTTCTTC. Amino acid sequence: CAISEGSGGEQFF.

The chain carries TRBV28 and TRBJ1-1, with D tentatively TRBD1 (6 bases). The germline V and J ends were trimmed by 2 bases and 4 bases, with 17 bases remaining between them. This CDR3 has 16 amino acids. From germline, CDR1 is MDHEN and CDR2 SYDVKM. This chain's CDR3 is CASSLGGGGAGTEAFF. The CDR3, as DNA: TGTGCCAGCAGTTTAGGGGGTGGGGGGGCCGGCACTGAAGCTTTCTTT.